Shown below are 16 T cell receptor beta chains from a single sample sequenced in a study of monozygotic twins with inflammatory bowel disease. One entry per CDR3 protein, without DNA, is what TCRdb gives after re-calling the 5' RACE reads. Its table lists fewer than 400,000 distinct CDR3 sequences. The sample consisted of blood. The receptors stem from a human donor with ulcerative colitis or Crohn's disease, or a healthy co-twin of an affected twin (not recorded which).

The chain couples TRBV19 to TRBJ1-1. Germline V gene data show CDR1 as LNHDA and CDR2 as SQIVND (reference sequence). This CDR3 region has 14 residues. The CDR3 region is CASSTGRHPAEAFF.

The rearrangement links TRBV4-3 to TRBJ2-5; TCRdb selects TRBD2, and the lack of DNA leaves this call unchecked. CDR1 and CDR2 (germline): LGHNA, YSLEER. There are 17 residues in the CDR3. The CDR3 protein is CASSQDLAGDLQETQYF.

The V gene is TRBV11-1, the J gene TRBJ1-1; TCRdb returns TRBD1, unconfirmable since there is no DNA. The CDR3 totals 15 residues. From germline, CDR1 is SGHAT and CDR2 FQDESV (reference sequence). CDR3 protein: CASSYRQGRNTEAFF.

This sequence joins TRBV4-3 and TRBJ2-1; no DNA is available, so the TRBD1 call from TCRdb remains unchecked. Germline CDR1 and CDR2: LGHNA and YSLEER. The CDR3 totals 20 residues. The CDR3: CASSQDLTGGSGGGYNEQFF.

The gene calls are TRBV29-1 and TRBJ2-7; checking the TCRdb D call of TRBD1 is not possible without DNA. CDR3 length: 15 residues. The germline V gene has CDR1 SQVTM and CDR2 ANQGSEA. The CDR3 spells CSPRRDRGGRWEQYF.

The chain links TRBV20-1 to TRBJ2-1; TCRdb reports TRBD1, a call that lacks DNA to check it against. The germline gives CDR1 DFQATT, CDR2 SNEGSKA (reference sequence). The CDR3 is 16 residues long. This CDR3 reads CSARGLGAFSYNEQFF.

CDR3 protein: CSATRDRQNSPLHF. V gene TRBV20-1 combines with J gene TRBJ1-6; the TCRdb D gene call, TRBD1, has no DNA to confirm it. The CDR3 is 14 residues long. Germline V gives CDR1 DFQATT, CDR2 SNEGSKA (reference sequence).

The chain employs TRBV10-2 and TRBJ1-4. CDR1 is WSHSY and CDR2 is SAAADI in the germline V gene. The CDR3 sequence is 16 residues long. The CDR3 sequence is CASRPAGLSLGEKLFF.

The rearrangement uses TRBV7-4 and TRBJ1-1; the D call of TRBD1 rests on TCRdb alone, since no DNA is present to check it. CDR1 is SGHVT, CDR2 SQSDAQ, per germline. This CDR3 is 23 amino acids long. This CDR3 is CASSLFLSFRGATGGQRGTEAFF.

V gene TRBV19 combines with J gene TRBJ2-5. Germline-derived CDR1 and CDR2 are LNHDA and SQIVND (reference sequence). The CDR3 has 13 amino acids. CDR3: CASSIVLQETQYF. The full variable domain, its missing parts supplied by reference TRBV19 and TRBJ2-5, is DGGITQSPKYLFRKEGQNVTLSCEQNLNHDAMYWYRQDPGQGLRLIYYSQIVNDFQKGDIAEGYSVSREKKESFPLTVTSAQKNPTAFYLCASSIVLQETQYFGPGTRLLVL.

The chain links TRBV18 to TRBJ2-5. The CDR3 sequence is 13 residues long. Germline V lookup: CDR1 KGHSH, CDR2 LQKENI. The CDR3 spells CASSESLQETQYF.

The chain joins TRBV19 to TRBJ2-1; TCRdb picks TRBD2, but there is no DNA to check that call. CDR1 LNHDA and CDR2 SQIVND come from the germline V gene (reference sequence). The CDR3 is 16 amino acids. The CDR3 region is CASSIRASGGANEQFF.

This chain links TRBV9 with TRBJ2-3; TCRdb names TRBD1, which stays unverified in the absence of DNA. CDR3 length: 15 amino acids. Germline-derived CDR1 and CDR2 are SGDLS and YYNGEE. The CDR3 loop is CASSVVAARDGTQYF.

The chain carries TRBV24-1 and TRBJ2-3; the D call from TCRdb, TRBD1, cannot be confirmed without DNA. This CDR3 is 14 amino acids long. Germline V lookup: CDR1 KGHDR, CDR2 SFDVKD. The CDR3 region is CAGNRVLVSDTQYF.

V is TRBV5-1 and J is TRBJ2-1; TCRdb picks TRBD1, but there is no DNA to check that call. The germline gives CDR1 SGHRS, CDR2 YFSETQ. This CDR3 comprises 16 residues. The CDR3 sequence: CASSLEGAVIYNEQFF.

The gene calls are TRBV15 and TRBJ2-2; TCRdb's D call, TRBD1, is unchecked because there is no DNA. Germline values: CDR1 LNHNV, CDR2 YYDKDF (reference sequence). The CDR3 covers 14 residues. The CDR3 sequence: CATSRDIRTGELFF.